Listed below are T cell receptor beta chains from one sample, sequenced in a study of tumor-infiltrating lymphocytes in primary liver carcinoma. TCRdb independently ran MiXCR on the multiplex PCR reads; one entry per CDR3 protein. The table records about 200,000 distinct CDR3 sequences, about 65% of them present only once. Sequencing was carried out using peripheral blood. The receptors were gathered from a woman in her fifties or sixties with primary liver carcinoma and hepatitis B virus infection. Both conserved end residues are part of each CDR3. The D gene is left open where the match is weak. Rows may omit the clone size; those that give it use once, few, many or a size class.

>TRBD2|TRBJ2-5|many|14|TRBV5-4
CASSLSSGRKTQYF
TGTGCCAGCAGCTTGTCTAGCGGGAGAAAGACCCAGTACTTC
>.|TRBJ2-1|.|17|TRBV6-5
CASGPRVRADRYNERFF
TGTGCCAGCGGGCCCCGGGTTCGAGCGGATCGCTACAATGAGCGGTTCTTC
>.|TRBJ2-5|.|14|TRBV18
CASSPPGTVETQYF
TGTGCCAGCTCACCACCCGGGACTGTGGAGACCCAGTACTTC
>.|TRBJ2-7|.|14|TRBV28
CTSSHPSIPYEQYF
TGTACCAGCAGCCACCCCAGCATTCCCTACGAGCAATACTTC
>TRBD2|TRBJ2-2|.|17|TRBV4-1
CAGSQDRAGANTRELFF
TGCGCCGGCAGCCAAGATAGAGCGGGAGCGAACACTCGGGAGCTGTTTTTT
>.|TRBJ1-1|.|16|TRBV28
CASPPGGSLGNTEVFF
TGTGCCAGCCCTCCCGGGGGCTCTCTCGGAAACACTGAAGTTTTCTTT
>.|TRBJ2-6|medium-sized|14|TRBV11-2
CASSLEPGANVLTF
TGTGCCAGCAGCTTAGAGCCAGGGGCCAACGTCCTGACTTTC
>.|TRBJ2-1|.|12|TRBV30
CAWAYGGAEQSF
TGTGCCTGGGCCTATGGTGGGGCTGAGCAGTCCTTC
>TRBD2|TRBJ2-2|once|16|TRBV13
CASSQRTSGRTGELLF
TGTGCCAGCAGCCAACGGACTAGTGGTAGGACCGGGGAGCTGTTATTT
>.|TRBJ2-1|.|15|TRBV6-1
CDSSVTGSSYNEQFF
TGTGACAGCAGCGTGACGGGGAGCTCCTACAATGAGCAGTTCTTC
>TRBD1|TRBJ2-7|.|17|TRBV14
CVSIQTYTGGSPYEQYF
TGTGTCAGCATCCAAACGTATACAGGGGGCTCACCCTACGAGCAGTACTTC
>.|TRBJ1-2|.|15|TRBV5-6
CAGSQETGLLLGYTF
TGTGCCGGCAGCCAAGAAACCGGCCTCCTCCTTGGCTACACCTTC
>.|TRBJ2-2|.|15|TRBV5-5
CASSWGFLITRELFF
TGTGCCAGCAGCTGGGGTTTTCTGATCACCAGGGAGCTGTTTTTT
>TRBD1|TRBJ2-1|.|16|TRBV12-3/TRBV12-4
CAGSSQWTGGTHEQFF
TGTGCCGGCAGTTCCCAATGGACAGGGGGCACGCATGAGCAGTTCTTC
>TRBD1|TRBJ1-1|many|12|TRBV10-3
CAIQGASTEAFF
TGTGCCATCCAGGGGGCTAGTACTGAAGCTTTCTTT
>.|TRBJ1-1|many|14|TRBV4-1
CASSQDNRNTEAFF
TGCGCCAGCAGCCAAGATAACAGAAACACTGAAGCTTTCTTT
>.|TRBJ1-6|once|15|TRBV5-1
CASSLETHGASPLHF
TGCGCCAGCAGCTTGGAAACCCACGGGGCTTCACCCCTCCACTTT
>.|TRBJ2-1|.|14|TRBV29-1
CSVGGHAAPDEQFF
TGCAGCGTGGGAGGACACGCCGCGCCAGATGAGCAGTTCTTC
>TRBD1|TRBJ2-1|.|16|TRBV5-1
CASNPNRGRSYNEQFF
TGCGCCAGCAACCCGAACAGGGGGCGATCCTACAATGAGCAGTTCTTC
>.|TRBJ2-5|.|14|TRBV28
CASSFWPPQETQYF
TGTGCCAGCAGTTTTTGGCCCCCGCAGGAGACCCAGTACTTC
>TRBD2|TRBJ2-7|many|16|TRBV29-1
CSVTPTSGTPPYEQYF
TGCAGCGTCACCCCCACTAGCGGAACTCCACCCTACGAGCAGTACTTC
>.|TRBJ2-1|.|12|TRBV4-2
CASSQGGTEQSF
TGTGCCAGCAGCCAGGGAGGGACAGAGCAGTCCTTC
>.|TRBJ2-3|.|15|TRBV5-6
CASSLSGEALDTQYF
TGTGCCAGCAGCTTGTCAGGGGAGGCACTCGATACGCAGTATTTT
>TRBD2|TRBJ2-7|many|13|TRBV12-3/TRBV12-4
CASRGTSGYEQYF
TGTGCCAGCAGGGGGACTAGCGGCTACGAGCAGTACTTC
>TRBD1|TRBJ2-7|.|15|TRBV11-3
CASSPGTGGSHEQYF
TGTGCCAGCAGCCCCGGGACAGGGGGCAGCCATGAGCAGTACTTC
>.|TRBJ2-3|.|14|TRBV5-6
CASSLQGRTETQYF
TGTGCCAGCAGTCTGCAGGGACGCACAGAAACGCAGTATTTT
>.|TRBJ2-7|.|14|TRBV5-4
CASSWQGGRYEQYF
TGTGCCAGCAGTTGGCAGGGGGGTAGGTACGAGCAGTACTTC
>TRBD1|TRBJ2-7|few|16|TRBV29-1
CSVRDREKYASYEQHF
TGCAGCGTCCGGGACAGGGAGAAGTACGCATCCTACGAGCAGCACTTC
>TRBD2|TRBJ2-7|.|15|TRBV11-2
CTSSLGLAGAFEQYF
TGTACCAGCAGCTTAGGACTAGCGGGGGCATTCGAGCAGTACTTC
>.|TRBJ2-2|many|14|TRBV11-3
CASSLEGPAGELFF
TGTGCCAGCAGCTTAGAGGGTCCCGCCGGGGAGCTGTTTTTT
>.|TRBJ2-1|.|15|TRBV28
CASSSGTKRYNEQFF
TGTGCCAGCAGTTCCGGGACGAAGCGCTACAATGAGCAGTTCTTC
>.|TRBJ2-4|.|13|TRBV6-2/TRBV6-3
CVSSRDYKNIQYF
TGTGTCAGCAGTCGGGATTATAAAAACATTCAGTACTTC
>.|TRBJ1-5|.|14|TRBV6-2/TRBV6-3
CASTQSYSNQPRHF
TGTGCCAGCACTCAATCCTATAGCAATCAGCCCCGGCATTTT
>TRBD1|TRBJ1-4|.|14|TRBV6-6
CASRTDRRQEKLFF
TGTGCCAGCAGAACGGACAGGCGGCAAGAAAAACTGTTTTTT
>.|TRBJ2-3|.|15|TRBV11-2
CAISSGGHSTDTQYF
TGTGCCATCAGCTCGGGGGGCCATAGCACGGATACGCAGTATTTT
>.|TRBJ2-1|.|15|TRBV11-2
CASSLELLGGSEPFF
TGTGCCAGCAGCTTAGAACTCTTGGGCGGCAGTGAGCCGTTCTTC
>TRBD2|TRBJ2-5|few|14|TRBV7-9
CASSFGGSRETQYF
TGTGCCAGCAGCTTTGGCGGGAGTAGAGAGACCCAGTACTTC
>.|TRBJ2-1|.|11|TRBV11-2
CVSSLTDEQFF
TGTGTCAGCAGCTTAACAGATGAGCAGTTCTTC
>.|TRBJ2-1|.|18|TRBV11-1
CASSLGVPGSGSYNEQFF
TGTGCCAGCAGCTTAGGAGTGCCTGGTTCCGGCTCCTACAATGAGCAGTTCTTC
>.|TRBJ2-3|few|13|TRBV7-8
CASWGVDEDTQYF
TGTGCCAGCTGGGGGGTGGACGAGGATACGCAGTATTTT
>.|TRBJ2-1|.|13|TRBV29-1
CSVESVAPNEQFF
TGCAGCGTTGAGAGTGTCGCCCCAAATGAGCAGTTCTTC
>TRBD2|TRBJ2-1|.|16|TRBV7-3
CASSPGGGRRYNEQFF
TGTGCCAGCAGCCCTGGGGGAGGGAGGCGGTACAATGAGCAGTTCTTC
>.|TRBJ1-6|.|13|TRBV6-5
CASKGRDTSPLHF
TGTGCCAGCAAAGGGCGGGATACATCACCCCTCCACTTT
>.|TRBJ2-1|.|12|TRBV11-2
CASSPGLDEQFF
TGTGCCAGCAGCCCTGGCCTAGATGAGCAGTTCTTC
>TRBD1|TRBJ1-4|.|15|TRBV5-1
CASSFGQGQGGKLFF
TGCGCCAGCAGCTTCGGACAGGGCCAAGGTGGAAAACTGTTTTTT
>.|TRBJ1-2|.|13|TRBV6-5
CTSSYGRGDGYTF
TGTACCAGCAGTTACGGGAGGGGCGACGGCTACACCTTC
>.|TRBJ1-5|few|17|TRBV4-2
CASSQDGGQGDSQPQHF
TGTGCCAGCAGCCAAGATGGGGGGCAGGGAGATAGTCAGCCCCAGCATTTT
>TRBD2|TRBJ2-7|.|20|TRBV11-2
CANSAISRLAGGHKSYEQYF
TGTGCCAATAGCGCCATTTCCCGACTAGCGGGAGGGCACAAATCCTACGAGCAGTACTTC
>.|TRBJ2-7|.|14|TRBV29-1
CSVGNQGAGDEQYF
TGCAGCGTTGGGAATCAGGGTGCCGGCGACGAGCAATACTTC
>.|TRBJ1-2|once|15|TRBV6-5
CASSHRDGGFYGYTF
TGTGCCAGCAGTCACCGGGACGGGGGATTTTATGGCTACACCTTC
>.|TRBJ1-2|.|17|TRBV12-3/TRBV12-4
CVSSLDNRVPKPGGYTF
TGTGTCAGCAGTTTAGATAACAGGGTGCCCAAACCGGGGGGCTACACCTTC